This T cell receptor beta chain derives from a study of post-analysis software for immune sequencing data. Notes on the study in general: Samples from one preparation batch, clustered by F measure, grouped strongly together. Among multiple sclerosis patients, normalized Chao1 diversity was significantly below that of controls. Several TRBV segments, TRBV5-6, TRBV5-1 and TRBV20-1 among them, were found more frequent in patients than controls.

Germline lookup yields CDR1 ENHRY and CDR2 SYGVKD. The CDR3 consists of 17 residues. Trimming shortened V by 4 bases and J by 0 bases, and 18 bases separated the two germline ends. Unique molecular identifiers had been added to the TCR beta cDNA libraries. T cells numbering about 1 to 10 million gave rise to a few hundred thousand cDNA molecules. TCRdb redid the calling of the PCR reads with MiXCR, one entry per CDR3 protein. The table lists 650,000 to 850,000 distinct CDR3 sequences, about 45% of them singletons, with 4.9% in the top ten. Concerning this clonotype itself: What it binds is unknown.

Sequencing was performed on blood. The sequence was obtained from a girl aged 10 to 17 with multiple sclerosis. The chain carries TRBV10-3 and TRBJ2-5, with D maybe TRBD2 (6 bases). CDR3 residues: CAISGGSSGANQETQYF. DNA of the CDR3: TGTGCCATCAGTGGGGGGAGTAGCGGAGCCAACCAAGAGACCCAGTACTTC.